Listed below are T cell receptor beta chains from one sample, sequenced in a study of metastatic and nonmetastatic thyroid tumors. TCRdb re-called the PCR reads with MiXCR. The sample has more than 10,000 clones; 28% are singletons. Specimen: tumor tissue. The receptors come from a female donor with papillary thyroid cancer or a benign thyroid nodule (not recorded which). Some clones in this sample may be carry-over from other donors' samples. CDR3s include the opening cysteine and the closing phenylalanine or tryptophan. The D gene is left open where the match is weak. Expanded clones get a size class; other rows say once, few or many, or leave the size out.

d_gene	len	abundance	v_gene	j_gene	CDR3aa	CDR3nt
-	14	-	TRBV27	TRBJ2-5	CASSLSSRGETQYF	TGTGCCAGCAGTTTATCTTCCAGGGGAGAGACCCAGTACTTC
-	13	few	TRBV24-1	TRBJ2-7	CATSDDSTYEQYF	TGTGCCACCAGTGACGACTCAACCTACGAGCAGTACTTC
TRBD2	19	-	TRBV7-1	TRBJ2-3	CASSSLATSGRESTDTQYF	TGTGCCAGCAGCTCTCTCGCGACTAGCGGGAGGGAAAGCACAGATACGCAGTATTTT
TRBD1	13	many	TRBV29-1	TRBJ2-1	CSVGTTGGTEQFF	TGCAGCGTTGGAACAACAGGGGGTACTGAGCAGTTCTTC
-	16	-	TRBV11-2	TRBJ2-7	CASSSLRARYSYEQYF	TGTGCCAGCAGCTCGTTGAGGGCGCGGTACTCCTACGAGCAGTACTTC
-	17	medium-sized	TRBV20-1	TRBJ2-2	CSAWGSGGAGSTGELFF	TGCAGTGCCTGGGGGTCAGGCGGGGCAGGGAGCACCGGGGAGCTGTTTTTT
TRBD2	16	-	TRBV18	TRBJ2-7	CASSPVRVAGRSEQYF	TGTGCCAGCTCACCCGTGCGGGTAGCGGGGCGTTCCGAGCAGTACTTC
-	15	few	TRBV28	TRBJ1-1	CASTQLSRWAAVAFF	TGTGCCAGCACTCAACTCTCAAGGTGGGCAGCAGTTGCTTTCTTT
TRBD1	15	many	TRBV3-1	TRBJ2-7	CASSQRDRAGDEQYF	TGTGCCAGCAGCCAACGAGACAGGGCTGGCGACGAGCAGTACTTC
TRBD1	15	-	TRBV19	TRBJ2-2	CASSIFGQATGELFF	TGTGCCAGTAGTATTTTTGGACAGGCTACCGGGGAGCTGTTTTTT
-	13	few	TRBV28	TRBJ2-2	CASSTANTGELFF	TGTGCCAGCAGTACAGCGAACACCGGGGAGCTGTTTTTT
-	16	-	TRBV15	TRBJ1-4	CTTSRDFRRANGKLFF	TGTACCACCAGCAGAGATTTTCGCCGGGCTAATGGAAAACTGTTTTTT
TRBD2	15	-	TRBV19	TRBJ2-7	CASSTSGRTPYEQYF	TGTGCCAGTAGTACTAGCGGGAGGACCCCCTACGAGCAGTACTTC
TRBD1	14	-	TRBV4-2	TRBJ1-1	CASSPDRGWAEAFF	TGTGCCAGCAGCCCGGACAGGGGATGGGCTGAAGCTTTCTTT
TRBD2	16	many	TRBV12-5	TRBJ2-1	CASAPGGLAKNNEQFF	TGTGCTAGTGCCCCTGGGGGACTAGCGAAAAACAATGAGCAGTTCTTC
-	13	many	TRBV5-4	TRBJ2-3	CASRPHTTDTQYF	TGTGCCAGCCGTCCGCACACCACAGATACGCAGTATTTT
-	13	few	TRBV11-1	TRBJ2-7	CASSLTRGYEQYF	TGTGCCAGCAGCCTCACGAGGGGCTACGAGCAGTACTTC
TRBD2	14	many	TRBV20-1	TRBJ2-1	CSPPGLAAYNEQFF	TGCAGCCCCCCGGGGCTAGCGGCTTACAATGAGCAGTTCTTC
-	16	-	TRBV6-1	TRBJ1-5	CASRETVDYSNQPQHF	TGTGCCAGCAGGGAGACAGTGGACTATAGCAATCAGCCCCAGCATTTT
-	16	-	TRBV9	TRBJ2-1	CASSVAGTSGYNEQFF	TGTGCCAGCAGCGTAGCCGGCACTAGTGGCTACAATGAGCAGTTCTTC
-	15	-	TRBV29-1	TRBJ2-7	CSVPGPGLGIYEQYF	TGCAGCGTACCGGGACCTGGCCTAGGAATCTACGAGCAGTACTTC
TRBD2	15	many	TRBV7-8	TRBJ2-2	CASSPLRGGTGELFF	TGTGCCAGCAGCCCTCTGCGGGGGGGCACCGGGGAGCTGTTTTTT
TRBD1	13	few	TRBV28	TRBJ1-2	CASSSRDSYGYTF	TGTGCCAGCAGTTCTCGGGACAGCTATGGCTACACCTTC
-	12	many	TRBV9	TRBJ2-3	CASSKTGNTQYF	TGTGCCAGCTCTAAAACGGGGAATACGCAGTATTTT